This T cell receptor (beta chain) was sequenced in a study of CD8 T cells in ankylosing spondylitis. Study conclusions and caveats: CD8+ cells made up the disease-linked clones, which were relatively rare in peripheral blood. A TCR beta motif made of several highly homologous variants seemed typical of ankylosing spondylitis blood.

This clonotype came up a few times. Its cognate antigen is unknown. The TCR beta libraries were generated through quantitative 5'-RACE incorporating molecular barcodes. TCRdb reanalysed the 5' RACE reads using MiXCR and keeps one entry per CDR3 protein. The sample consists of about 360,000 distinct CDR3 sequences, more than 20% of them appearing once. V lost 4 bases to trimming and J lost 5 bases, with 14 bases between them. Per the germline V gene, CDR1 is DFQATT and CDR2 is SNEGSKA (reference sequence). The CDR3 length is 13 residues. This chain joins TRBV20-1 and TRBJ1-2; tentative D call: TRBD1 (5 bases). The source of this sequence is a male donor with ankylosing spondylitis or in good health (not recorded which). Material for sequencing was blood, either unsorted or a sorted T cell fraction (not recorded which). The CDR3 DNA reads TGCAGTGCTACAGGGTTCAGAGTTTATGGCTACACCTTC. It encodes CSATGFRVYGYTF.